This T cell receptor (beta chain) was sequenced during a study of shared clonotypes between healthy human individuals. Germline V gene lookup returns CDR1 ENHRY and CDR2 SYGVKD. CDR3 length equals 13 residues. V dropped 5 bases and J dropped 5; count of bases not matched to a gene: 3. TCRdb keeps only in-frame clones here, not all; method: immunoSEQ multiplex PCR. The sample consists of roughly 700,000 clones, about 90% of them appearing once. Sequencing was performed on memory CD8+ T cells from PBMCs. Subset denoted: CD45RO+ cells pooled with CCR7-negative TemRA cells. This clonotype originated in a man between 18 and 35 years old in good health. Some clones in this sample may be carry-over from other donors' samples. V usage is TRBV10-3 and J usage is TRBJ2-7, with TRBD1 matching over 10 bases. The CDR3 here is CAISTGQGNEQYF. DNA for the CDR3: TGTGCCATCAGTACGGGACAGGGGAACGAGCAGTACTTC.